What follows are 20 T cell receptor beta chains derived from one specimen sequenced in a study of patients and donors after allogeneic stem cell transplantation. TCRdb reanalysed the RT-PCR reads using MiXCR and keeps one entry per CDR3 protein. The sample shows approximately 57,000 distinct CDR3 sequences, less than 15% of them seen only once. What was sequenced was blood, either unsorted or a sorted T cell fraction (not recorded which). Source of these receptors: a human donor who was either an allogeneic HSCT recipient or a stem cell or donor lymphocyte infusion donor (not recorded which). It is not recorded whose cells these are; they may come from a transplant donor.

The CDR3 sequence: CASSLTGMDTGELFF. As DNA, the CDR3 is TGTGCCAGCAGCTTAACAGGGATGGACACCGGGGAGCTGTTTTTT. The chain recombines TRBV7-3 with TRBJ2-2; D call uncertain. Trimming left V 0 bases short and J 3 bases short, with 8 bases between. Germline V gene sequence: CDR1 SGHTA, CDR2 FQGTGA. The CDR3 spans 15 residues.

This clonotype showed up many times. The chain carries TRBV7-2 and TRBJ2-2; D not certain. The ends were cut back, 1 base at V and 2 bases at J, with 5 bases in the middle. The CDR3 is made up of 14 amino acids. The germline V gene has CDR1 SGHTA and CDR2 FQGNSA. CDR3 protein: CASSLDSNTGELFF. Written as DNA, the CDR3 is TGTGCCAGCAGCTTAGACAGCAACACCGGGGAGCTGTTTTTT.

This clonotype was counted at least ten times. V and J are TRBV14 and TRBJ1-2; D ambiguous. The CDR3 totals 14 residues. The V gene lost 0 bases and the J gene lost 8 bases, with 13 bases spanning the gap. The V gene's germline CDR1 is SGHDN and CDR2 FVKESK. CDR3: CASSQDRTLSGYTF. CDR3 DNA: TGTGCCAGCAGCCAAGATAGGACGCTTTCGGGCTACACCTTC. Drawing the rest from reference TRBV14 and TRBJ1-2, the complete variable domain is EAGVTQFPSHSVIEKGQTVTLRCDPISGHDNLYWYRRVMGKEIKFLLHFVKESKQDESGMPNNRFLAERTGGTYSTLKVQPAELEDSGVYFCASSQDRTLSGYTFGSGTRLTVV.

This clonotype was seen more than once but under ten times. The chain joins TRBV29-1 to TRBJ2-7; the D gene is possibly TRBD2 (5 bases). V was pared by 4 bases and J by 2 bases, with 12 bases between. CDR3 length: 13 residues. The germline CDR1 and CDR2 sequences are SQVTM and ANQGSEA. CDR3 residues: CSVGGLGTYEQYF. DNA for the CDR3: TGCAGCGTTGGAGGGCTTGGTACCTACGAGCAGTACTTC.

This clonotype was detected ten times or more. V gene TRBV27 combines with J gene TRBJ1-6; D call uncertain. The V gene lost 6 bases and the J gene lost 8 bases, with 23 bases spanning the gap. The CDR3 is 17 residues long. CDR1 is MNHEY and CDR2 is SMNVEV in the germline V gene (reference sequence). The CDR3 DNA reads TGTGCCAGCAGCATTATATCTCCCGTTGGCCTAGATTCACCCCTCCACTTT. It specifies CASSIISPVGLDSPLHF.

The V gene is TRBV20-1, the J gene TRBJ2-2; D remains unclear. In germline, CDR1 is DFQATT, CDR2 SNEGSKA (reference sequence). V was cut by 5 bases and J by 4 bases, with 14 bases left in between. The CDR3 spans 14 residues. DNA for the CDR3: TGCAGTGCTCCTACTTCAGCGACCACCGGGGAGCTGTTTTTT. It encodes CSAPTSATTGELFF.

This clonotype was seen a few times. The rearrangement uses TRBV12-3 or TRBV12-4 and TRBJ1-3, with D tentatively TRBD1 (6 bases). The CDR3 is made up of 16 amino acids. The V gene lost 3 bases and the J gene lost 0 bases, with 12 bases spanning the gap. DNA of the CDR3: TGTGCCAGCAGTTTCCTCAGGGGTCCCTCTGGAAACACCATATATTTT. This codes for CASSFLRGPSGNTIYF.

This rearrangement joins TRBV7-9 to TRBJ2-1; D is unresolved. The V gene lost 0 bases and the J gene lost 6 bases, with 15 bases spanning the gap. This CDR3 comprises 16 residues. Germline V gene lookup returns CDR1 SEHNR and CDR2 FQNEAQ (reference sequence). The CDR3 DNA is TGTGCCAGCAGCTTAGCGCTTCTGGGATGGGGCAATGAGCAGTTCTTC. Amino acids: CASSLALLGWGNEQFF.

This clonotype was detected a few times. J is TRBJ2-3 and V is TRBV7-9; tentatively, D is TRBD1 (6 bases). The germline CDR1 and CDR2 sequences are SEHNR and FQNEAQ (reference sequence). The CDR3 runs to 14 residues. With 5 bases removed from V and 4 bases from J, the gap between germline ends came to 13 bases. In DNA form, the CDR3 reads TGTGCCAGCAGCGCGCACAGGGTGGCAGATACGCAGTATTTT. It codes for CASSAHRVADTQYF. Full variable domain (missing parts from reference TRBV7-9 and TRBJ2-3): DTGVSQNPRHKITKRGQNVTFRCDPISEHNRLYWYRQTLGQGPEFLTYFQNEAQLEKSRLLSDRFSAERPKGSFSTLEIQRTEQGDSAMYLCASSAHRVADTQYFGPGTRLTVL.

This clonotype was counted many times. The CDR3 region has the DNA TGTGCCAGCAGGCTGCAGGGGGAAGGCTACACCTTC. This translates into CASRLQGEGYTF. J is TRBJ1-2 and V is TRBV12-3 or TRBV12-4; 7 bases are a match to TRBD1. The V gene end was trimmed by 6 bases and the J gene end by 8 bases; junction bases not matched to a gene: 6. The CDR3 loop spans 12 amino acids.

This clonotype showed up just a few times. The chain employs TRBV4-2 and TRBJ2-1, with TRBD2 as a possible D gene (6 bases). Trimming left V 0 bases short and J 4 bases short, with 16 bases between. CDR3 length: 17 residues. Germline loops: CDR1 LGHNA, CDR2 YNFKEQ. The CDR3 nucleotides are TGTGCCAGCAGCCAAGATCGGGGTAGCGGACTTTACAATGAGCAGTTCTTC. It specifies CASSQDRGSGLYNEQFF.

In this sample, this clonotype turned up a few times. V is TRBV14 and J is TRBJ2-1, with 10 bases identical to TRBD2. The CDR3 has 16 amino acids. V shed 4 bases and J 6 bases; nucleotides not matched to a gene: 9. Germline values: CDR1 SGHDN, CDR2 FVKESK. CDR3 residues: CASSPTLAGVGNEQFF. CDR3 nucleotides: TGTGCCAGCAGCCCCACTCTAGCGGGAGTAGGCAATGAGCAGTTCTTC.

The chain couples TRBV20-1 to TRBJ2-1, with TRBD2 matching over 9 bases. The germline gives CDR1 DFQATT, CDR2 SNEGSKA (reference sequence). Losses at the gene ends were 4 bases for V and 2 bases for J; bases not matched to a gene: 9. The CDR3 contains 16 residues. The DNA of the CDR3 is TGCAGTGCTAAGCCTTTAGCGGGAGTCACCTACAATGAGCAGTTCTTC. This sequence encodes CSAKPLAGVTYNEQFF.

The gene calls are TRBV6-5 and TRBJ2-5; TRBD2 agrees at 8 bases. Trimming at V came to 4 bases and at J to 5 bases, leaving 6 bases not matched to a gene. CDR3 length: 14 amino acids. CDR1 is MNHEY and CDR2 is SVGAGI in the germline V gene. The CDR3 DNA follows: TGTGCCAGCAGTTTGCGGGAGGCGCGGGAGACCCAGTACTTC. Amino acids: CASSLREARETQYF.

The CDR3 region is CASSPSAVGEQFF. The CDR3 DNA reads as TGTGCCAGCAGTCCCTCCGCCGTCGGGGAGCAGTTCTTC. The genes are TRBV2 and TRBJ2-1; D is ambiguous. Looked up from germline, CDR1 is SNHLY and CDR2 is FYNNEI. The CDR3 loop spans 13 amino acids. V was cut by 5 bases and J by 10 bases, with 15 bases left in between.

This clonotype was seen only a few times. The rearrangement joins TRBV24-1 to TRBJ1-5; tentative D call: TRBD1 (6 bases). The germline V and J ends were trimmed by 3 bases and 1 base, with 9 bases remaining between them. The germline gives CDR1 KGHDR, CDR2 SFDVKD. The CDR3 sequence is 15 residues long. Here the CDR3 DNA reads TGTGCCACCAGTGATGGGGGGGCGAGCAATCAGCCCCAGCATTTT. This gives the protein CATSDGGASNQPQHF.

The CDR3 here is CASSQVAGGDEKLFF. Written as DNA, the CDR3 is TGTGCCAGCAGCCAGGTGGCAGGGGGCGATGAAAAACTGTTTTTT. This sequence joins TRBV11-2 and TRBJ1-4; 8 positions match TRBD1. Germline V gene sequence: CDR1 SGHAT, CDR2 FQNNGV. J lost 6 bases, V lost 5 bases, and 8 bases had no gene match. The CDR3 contains 15 residues.

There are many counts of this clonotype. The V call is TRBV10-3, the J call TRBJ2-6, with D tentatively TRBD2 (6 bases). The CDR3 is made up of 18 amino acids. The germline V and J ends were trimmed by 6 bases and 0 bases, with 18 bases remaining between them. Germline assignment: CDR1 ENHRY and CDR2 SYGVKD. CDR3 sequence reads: CAIREGPLFHSGANVLTF. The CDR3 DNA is TGTGCCATCAGGGAGGGACCACTATTTCACTCTGGGGCCAACGTCCTGACTTTC.

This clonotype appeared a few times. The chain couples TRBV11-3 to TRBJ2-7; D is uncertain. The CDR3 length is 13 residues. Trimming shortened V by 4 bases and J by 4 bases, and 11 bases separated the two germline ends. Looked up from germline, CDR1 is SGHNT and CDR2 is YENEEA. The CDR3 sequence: CASSSPDLYEQYF. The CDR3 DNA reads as TGTGCCAGCAGCTCCCCGGACCTGTACGAGCAGTACTTC.

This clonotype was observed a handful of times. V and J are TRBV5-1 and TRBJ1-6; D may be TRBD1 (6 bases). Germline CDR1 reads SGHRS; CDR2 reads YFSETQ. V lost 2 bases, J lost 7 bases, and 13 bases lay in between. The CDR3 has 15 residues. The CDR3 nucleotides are TGCGCCAGCAGCTTTCACAGGGTGAGGAATTCACCCCTCCACTTT. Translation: CASSFHRVRNSPLHF.